This TCR beta chain was documented in a study of CD8 T cells in ankylosing spondylitis. This CDR3 contains 16 residues. The ends were cut back, 0 bases at V and 2 bases at J, with 13 bases in the middle. The germline CDR1 and CDR2 sequences are LGHNA and YNFKEQ. By quantitative 5'-RACE with molecular barcodes, the TCR beta libraries were made. TCRdb called the 5' RACE reads again in MiXCR, with one record for every CDR3 protein. The sample comprises 350,000 to 450,000 distinct CDR3 sequences, 20% of which are singletons, and around 14% rests with the top ten. The sample holds a few counts of this clonotype. Its antigen is unidentified. Study observations and caveats: Fewer than 10 highly homologous variants made up a TCR beta motif that seemed to typify ankylosing spondylitis blood.

The sequence derives from a male donor with ankylosing spondylitis or in good health (not recorded which). The sequenced material came from blood, either unsorted or a sorted T cell fraction (not recorded which). The chain links TRBV4-2 to TRBJ2-5; D is uncertain. The CDR3 here is CASSQDRSTAQETQYF. CDR3 sequence (DNA): TGTGCCAGCAGCCAAGATCGGTCGACCGCGCAAGAGACCCAGTACTTC.